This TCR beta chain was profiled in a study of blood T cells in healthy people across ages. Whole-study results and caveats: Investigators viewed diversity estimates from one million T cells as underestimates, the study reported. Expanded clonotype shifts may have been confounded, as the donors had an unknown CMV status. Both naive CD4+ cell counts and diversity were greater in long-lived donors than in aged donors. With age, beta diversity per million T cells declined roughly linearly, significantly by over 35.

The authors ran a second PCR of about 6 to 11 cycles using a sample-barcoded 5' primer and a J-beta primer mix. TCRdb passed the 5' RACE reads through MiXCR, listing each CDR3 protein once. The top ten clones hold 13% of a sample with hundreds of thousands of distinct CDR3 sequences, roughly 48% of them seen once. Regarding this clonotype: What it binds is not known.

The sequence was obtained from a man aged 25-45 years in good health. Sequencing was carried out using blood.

CDR3 in DNA: TGTGCCAGCAGCGTCAGGGGTTCCTATGGCTACACCTTC. Its protein product is CASSVRGSYGYTF. The V and J genes are TRBV7-9 and TRBJ1-2; tentatively, D is TRBD1 (6 bases). This CDR3 comprises 13 residues. Per the germline V gene, CDR1 is SEHNR and CDR2 is FQNEAQ (reference sequence). V lost 5 bases, J lost 4 bases, and 11 bases lay in between.